These 5 T cell receptor beta chains were sequenced from one sample in a study of regulatory T cells in long-lasting Graves disease. For TCR beta, libraries came from iRepertoire HTBI primers and Arm-PCR of CDR3 regions. TCRdb re-analysed the multiplex PCR reads in MiXCR, keeping a single row per CDR3 protein. The sample has 360,000 or so distinct CDR3 sequences; about 16% are singletons. Specified time point: newly diagnosed GD, antithyroid drugs for less than 3 months. The TCR library was made from RNA that had been extracted from PBMCs in TRIzol. These data also featured in a second study, about T cells in Graves' hyperthyroidism and ophthalmopathy.

The source was peripheral blood mononuclear cells (PBMCs), collected at new diagnosis, from a patient treated with antithyroid drugs. These receptors came from a woman younger than 30 with Graves disease.

This clonotype was detected a few times. The V gene is TRBV6-5, the J gene TRBJ1-1; D not certain. The CDR3 sequence is 15 residues long. Per the germline V gene, CDR1 is MNHEY and CDR2 is SVGAGI. V was shortened by 0 bases and J by 1 base, with 9 bases between the two germline ends. The CDR3 nucleotides read TGTGCCAGCAGTTACTCGAGGGAAAGGAACACTGAAGCTTTCTTT. Translation gives CASSYSRERNTEAFF.

This clonotype was counted ten times or more. The chain employs TRBV18 and TRBJ2-1; D is unresolved. CDR1 is KGHSH and CDR2 is LQKENI in the germline V gene. The CDR3 extends over 13 amino acids. Trimming pared 1 base from V and 8 bases from J, leaving 9 bases between. CDR3 sequence: CASSPRQGDEQFF. DNA of the CDR3: TGTGCCAGCTCACCACGACAAGGCGATGAGCAGTTCTTC.

This clonotype was detected a few times. J is TRBJ2-6 and V is TRBV5-4; weak D call: TRBD2 (6 bases). The CDR3 has 14 amino acids. CDR1 is SGHNT and CDR2 is YYREEE in the germline V gene (reference sequence). The germline V and J ends were trimmed by 5 bases and 4 bases, with 10 bases remaining between them. CDR3 in DNA: TGTGCCAGCAGTAGGGAGGCCGGGGCCAACGTCCTGACTTTC. The encoded protein is CASSREAGANVLTF.

This clonotype was detected many times. This chain connects TRBV3-1 to TRBJ2-7; no reliable D call. Germline assignment: CDR1 LGHDT and CDR2 YNNKEL (reference sequence). Trimming took off 2 bases at V and 2 bases at J, with 4 bases between the two ends. The CDR3 runs to 12 residues. The CDR3 protein is CASSQRTYEQYF. In DNA, the CDR3 is TGTGCCAGCAGCCAAAGGACCTACGAGCAGTACTTC.

The table lists this clonotype with a few counts. The genes are TRBV27 and TRBJ1-6; 9 positions agree with TRBD1. There are 18 residues in the CDR3. J gave up 6 bases and V 5 bases, and 14 bases lay outside the gene matches. CDR1 is MNHEY and CDR2 is SMNVEV in the germline V gene (reference sequence). The CDR3 bases are TGTGCCAGCAGTACGCCCGCCCTACAGGGGGCGATTAATTCACCCCTCCACTTT. Encoded protein: CASSTPALQGAINSPLHF.